This T cell receptor beta chain originates from a study of cytomegalovirus exposure and HLA in healthy donors. Study-wide results and caveats: A reported reduction in N-insertions relative to the approximately 600-donor mean was seen in an Asian-associated ancestry cluster in a later analysis. For most TCR beta V segments, an earlier analysis put the productive rate at about 87% or about 30% of the time.

Details on this clone: The antigen remains undetermined.

Trimming took off 4 bases at V and 1 base at J, with 16 bases between the two ends. Germline-derived CDR1 and CDR2 are LNHDA and SQIVND (reference sequence). This CDR3 contains 17 residues. The PCR was carried out with 60 Vbeta primers and 13 Jbeta primers. Per the original data handling: Approximately 11 million of the about 80 million unique TCR beta chains counted in a later analysis were shared. Clones were read by immunoSEQ multiplex PCR, and TCRdb kept only the in-frame ones, dropping some. The D gene and trimming were derived from the DNA, and the V and J assignments and clone size from that table. The repertoire holds more than 70,000 clones, around three quarters seen once, with more than 5% in the top ten.

The TCR sequence derives from a man aged 25 to 40 in good health and CMV-seropositive. What was sequenced was PBMCs. V and J are TRBV19 and TRBJ2-2, with a tentative D call TRBD2 (5 bases). The CDR3 DNA sequence: TGTGCCAGTAGTACTGGACGGGAACCGGTGAACACCGGGGAGCTGTTTTTT. Encoded protein: CASSTGREPVNTGELFF.